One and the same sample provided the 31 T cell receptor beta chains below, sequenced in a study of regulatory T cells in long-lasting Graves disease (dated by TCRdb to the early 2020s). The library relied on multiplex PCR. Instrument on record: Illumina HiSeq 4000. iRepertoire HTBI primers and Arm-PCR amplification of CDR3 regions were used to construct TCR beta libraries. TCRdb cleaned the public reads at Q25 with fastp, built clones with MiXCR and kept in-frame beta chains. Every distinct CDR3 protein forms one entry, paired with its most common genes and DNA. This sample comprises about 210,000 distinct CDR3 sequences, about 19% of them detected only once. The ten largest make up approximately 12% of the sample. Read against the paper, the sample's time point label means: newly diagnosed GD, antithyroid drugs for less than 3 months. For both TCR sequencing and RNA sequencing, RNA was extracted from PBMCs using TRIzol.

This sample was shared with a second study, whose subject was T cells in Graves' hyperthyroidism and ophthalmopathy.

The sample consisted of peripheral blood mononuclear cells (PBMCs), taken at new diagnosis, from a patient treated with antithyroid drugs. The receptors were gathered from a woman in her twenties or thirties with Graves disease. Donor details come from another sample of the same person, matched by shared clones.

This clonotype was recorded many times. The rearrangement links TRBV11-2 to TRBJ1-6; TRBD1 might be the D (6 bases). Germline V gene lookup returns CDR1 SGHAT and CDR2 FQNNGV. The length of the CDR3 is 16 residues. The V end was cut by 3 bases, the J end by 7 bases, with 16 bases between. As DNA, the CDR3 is TGTGCCAGCAGCTTTTTACGAGCCCAGGGGAATTCACCCCTCCACTTT. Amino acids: CASSFLRAQGNSPLHF.

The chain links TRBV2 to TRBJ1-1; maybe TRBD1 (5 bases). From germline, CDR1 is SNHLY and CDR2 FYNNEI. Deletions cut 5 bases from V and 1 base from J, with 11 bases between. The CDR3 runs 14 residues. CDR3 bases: TGTGCCAGCAGTTCCTTAACAGGGAACACTGAAGCTTTCTTT. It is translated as CASSSLTGNTEAFF.

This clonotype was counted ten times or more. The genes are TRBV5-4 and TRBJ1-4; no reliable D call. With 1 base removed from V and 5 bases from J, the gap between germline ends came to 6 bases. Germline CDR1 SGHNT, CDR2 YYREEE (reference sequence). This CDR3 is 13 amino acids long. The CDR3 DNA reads TGTGCCAGCAGCTTGCGTGAGAATGAAAAACTGTTTTTT. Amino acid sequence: CASSLRENEKLFF.

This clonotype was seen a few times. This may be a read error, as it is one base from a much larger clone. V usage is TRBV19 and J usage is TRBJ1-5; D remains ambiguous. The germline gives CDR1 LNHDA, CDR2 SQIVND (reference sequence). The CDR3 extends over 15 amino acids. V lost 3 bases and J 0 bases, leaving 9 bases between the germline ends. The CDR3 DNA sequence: TGTGCCAGTAGTATGTCAGGCGATAGCAATCAGCCCCAGCATTTT. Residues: CASSMSGDSNQPQHF.

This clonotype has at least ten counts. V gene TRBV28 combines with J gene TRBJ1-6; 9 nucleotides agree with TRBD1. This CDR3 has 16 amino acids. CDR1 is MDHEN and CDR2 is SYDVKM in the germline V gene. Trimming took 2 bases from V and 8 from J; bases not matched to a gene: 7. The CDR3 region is CASSLGYRGQDSPLHF. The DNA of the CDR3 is TGTGCCAGCAGTTTAGGGTACAGGGGGCAGGATTCACCCCTCCACTTT.

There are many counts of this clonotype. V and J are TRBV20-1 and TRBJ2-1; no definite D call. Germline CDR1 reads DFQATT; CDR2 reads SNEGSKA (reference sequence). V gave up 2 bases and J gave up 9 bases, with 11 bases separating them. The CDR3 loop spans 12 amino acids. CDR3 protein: CSARMDALEQFF. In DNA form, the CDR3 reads TGCAGTGCTAGAATGGACGCGCTTGAGCAGTTCTTC.

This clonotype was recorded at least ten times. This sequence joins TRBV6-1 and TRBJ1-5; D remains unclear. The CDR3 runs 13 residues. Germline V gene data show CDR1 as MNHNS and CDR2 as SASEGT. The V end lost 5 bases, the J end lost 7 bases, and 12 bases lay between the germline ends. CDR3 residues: CASSREVGQPQHF. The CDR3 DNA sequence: TGTGCCAGCAGTCGGGAGGTGGGCCAGCCCCAGCATTTT.

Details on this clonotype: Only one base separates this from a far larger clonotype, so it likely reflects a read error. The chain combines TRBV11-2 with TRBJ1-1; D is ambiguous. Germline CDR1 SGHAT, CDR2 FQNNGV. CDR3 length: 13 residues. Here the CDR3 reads CAISLEEGTEAFF. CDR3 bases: TGTGCCATCAGCTTAGAGGAGGGCACTGAAGCTTTCTTT.

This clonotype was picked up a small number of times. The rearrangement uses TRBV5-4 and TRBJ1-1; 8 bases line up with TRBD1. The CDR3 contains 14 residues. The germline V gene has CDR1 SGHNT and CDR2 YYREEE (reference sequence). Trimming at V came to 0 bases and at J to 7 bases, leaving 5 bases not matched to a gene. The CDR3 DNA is TGTGCCAGCAGCTTGGTACAGGGGGGCAGTGAAGCTTTCTTT. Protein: CASSLVQGGSEAFF. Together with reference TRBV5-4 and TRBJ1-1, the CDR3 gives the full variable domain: ETGVTQSPTHLIKTRGQQVTLRCSSQSGHNTVSWYQQALGQGPQFIFQYYREEENGRGNFPPRFSGLQFPNYSSELNVNALELDDSALYLCASSLVQGGSEAFFGQGTRLTVV.

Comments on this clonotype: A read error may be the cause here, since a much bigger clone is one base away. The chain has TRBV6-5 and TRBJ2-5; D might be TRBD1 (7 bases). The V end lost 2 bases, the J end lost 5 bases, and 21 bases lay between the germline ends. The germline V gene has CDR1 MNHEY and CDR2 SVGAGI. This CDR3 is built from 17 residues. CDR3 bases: TGTGCCAGCAGTTACCCCCGAGGAATCGGGGGACAGGAGACCCAGTACTTC. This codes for CASSYPRGIGGQETQYF.

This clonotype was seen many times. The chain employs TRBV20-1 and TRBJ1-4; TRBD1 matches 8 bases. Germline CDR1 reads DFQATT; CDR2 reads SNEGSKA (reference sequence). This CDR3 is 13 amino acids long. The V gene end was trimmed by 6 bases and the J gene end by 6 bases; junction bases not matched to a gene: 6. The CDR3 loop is CSASADRDEKLFF. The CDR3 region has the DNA TGCAGTGCCTCGGCGGACAGGGATGAAAAACTGTTTTTT.

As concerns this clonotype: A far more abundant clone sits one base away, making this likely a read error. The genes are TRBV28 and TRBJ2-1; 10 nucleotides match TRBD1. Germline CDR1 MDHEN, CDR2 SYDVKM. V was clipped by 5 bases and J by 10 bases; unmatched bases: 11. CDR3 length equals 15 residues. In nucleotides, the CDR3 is TGTGCCAGCAGTCTGGGACAGGGGTGGGTCTACGAGCAGTTCTTC. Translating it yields CASSLGQGWVYEQFF.

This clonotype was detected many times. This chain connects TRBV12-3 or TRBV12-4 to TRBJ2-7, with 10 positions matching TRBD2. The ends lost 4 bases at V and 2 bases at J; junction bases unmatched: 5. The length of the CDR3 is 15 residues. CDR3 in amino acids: CASSSLAGRAYEQYF. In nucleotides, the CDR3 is TGTGCCAGCAGTTCACTAGCGGGGCGGGCCTACGAGCAGTACTTC.

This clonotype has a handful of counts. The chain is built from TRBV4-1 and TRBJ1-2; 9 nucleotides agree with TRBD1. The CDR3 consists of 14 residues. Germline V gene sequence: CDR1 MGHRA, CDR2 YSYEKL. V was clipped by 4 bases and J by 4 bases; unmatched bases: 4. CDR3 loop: CASSRTGEPYGYTF. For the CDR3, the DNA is TGCGCCAGCAGCCGGACAGGGGAACCCTATGGCTACACCTTC.

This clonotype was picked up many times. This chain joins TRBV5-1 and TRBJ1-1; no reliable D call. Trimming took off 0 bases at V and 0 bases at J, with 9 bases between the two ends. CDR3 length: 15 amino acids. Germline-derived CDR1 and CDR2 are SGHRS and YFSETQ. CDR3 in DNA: TGCGCCAGCAGCTTGGGGGCGGGAATGAACACTGAAGCTTTCTTT. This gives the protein CASSLGAGMNTEAFF.

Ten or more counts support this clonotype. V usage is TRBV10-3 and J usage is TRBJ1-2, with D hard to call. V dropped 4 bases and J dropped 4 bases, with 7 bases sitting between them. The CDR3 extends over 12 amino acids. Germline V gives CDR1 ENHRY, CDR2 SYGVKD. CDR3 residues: CAISGTGYGYTF. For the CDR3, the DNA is TGTGCCATCAGTGGGACGGGCTATGGCTACACCTTC.

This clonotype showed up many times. CDR3 coding DNA: TGCAGTGCTGAAACCGGGACAGTCAATGAGCAGTTCTTC. It translates to CSAETGTVNEQFF. This sequence joins TRBV20-1 and TRBJ2-1; 7 nucleotides line up with TRBD1. CDR1 is DFQATT, CDR2 SNEGSKA, per germline (reference sequence). This CDR3 spans 13 amino acids. The J segment lost 6 bases and the V segment lost 5 bases, leaving 7 bases of the junction unmatched.

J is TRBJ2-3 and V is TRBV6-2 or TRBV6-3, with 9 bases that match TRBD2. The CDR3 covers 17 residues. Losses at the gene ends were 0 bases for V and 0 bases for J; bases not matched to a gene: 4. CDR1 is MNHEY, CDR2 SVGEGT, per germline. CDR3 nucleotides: TGTGCCAGCAGTTACTCCCCTAGCGGGGAGAGCACAGATACGCAGTATTTT. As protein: CASSYSPSGESTDTQYF.

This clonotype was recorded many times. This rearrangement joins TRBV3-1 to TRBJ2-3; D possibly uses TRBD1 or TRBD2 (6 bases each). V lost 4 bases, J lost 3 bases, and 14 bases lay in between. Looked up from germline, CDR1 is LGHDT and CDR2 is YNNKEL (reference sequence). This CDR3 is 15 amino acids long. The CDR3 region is CASSRVGGGTDTQYF. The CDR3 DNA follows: TGTGCCAGCAGCCGAGTTGGAGGGGGTACAGATACGCAGTATTTT.

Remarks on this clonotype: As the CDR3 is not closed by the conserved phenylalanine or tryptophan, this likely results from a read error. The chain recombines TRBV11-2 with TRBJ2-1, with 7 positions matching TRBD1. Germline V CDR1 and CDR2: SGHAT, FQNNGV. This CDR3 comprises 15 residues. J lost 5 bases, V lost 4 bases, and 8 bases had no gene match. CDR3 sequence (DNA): TGTGCCAGCAGCTATGACGGACAGGCCCACAATGAGCAGTTCATC. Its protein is CASSYDGQAHNEQFI.

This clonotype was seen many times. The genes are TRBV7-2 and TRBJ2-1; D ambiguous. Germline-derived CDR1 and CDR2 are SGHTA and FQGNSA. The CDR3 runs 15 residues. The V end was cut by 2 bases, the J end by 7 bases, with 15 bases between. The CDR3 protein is CASSLMWAGRNEQFF. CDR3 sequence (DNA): TGTGCCAGCAGCTTAATGTGGGCAGGTAGGAATGAGCAGTTCTTC. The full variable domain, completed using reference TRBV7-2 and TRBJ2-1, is GAGVSQSPSNKVTEKGKDVELRCDPISGHTALYWYRQSLGQGLEFLIYFQGNSAPDKSGLPSDRFSAERTGGSVSTLTIQRTQQEDSAVYLCASSLMWAGRNEQFFGPGTRLTVL.

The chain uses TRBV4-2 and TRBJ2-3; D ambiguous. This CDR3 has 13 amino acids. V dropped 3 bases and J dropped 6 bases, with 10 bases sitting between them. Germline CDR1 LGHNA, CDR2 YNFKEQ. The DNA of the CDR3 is TGTGCCAGCAGCCAGGTGGGCTGGGATACGCAGTATTTT. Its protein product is CASSQVGWDTQYF.

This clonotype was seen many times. In DNA form, the CDR3 reads TGCAGTGCTCATAATACTAGAGAAAGCTCCTACGAGCAGTACTTC. Encoded protein: CSAHNTRESSYEQYF. This rearrangement joins TRBV20-1 to TRBJ2-7, with D perhaps TRBD2 (5 bases). Germline lookup yields CDR1 DFQATT and CDR2 SNEGSKA (reference sequence). CDR3 size: 15 residues. V was clipped by 5 bases and J by 0 bases, with 17 bases between them.

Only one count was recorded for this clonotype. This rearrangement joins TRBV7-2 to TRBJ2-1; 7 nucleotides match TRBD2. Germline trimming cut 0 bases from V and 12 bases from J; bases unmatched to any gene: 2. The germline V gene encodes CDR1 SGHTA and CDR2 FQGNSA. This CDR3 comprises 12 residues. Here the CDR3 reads CASSLAGGRQFF. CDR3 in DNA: TGTGCCAGCAGCTTAGCTGGCGGGAGGCAGTTCTTC.

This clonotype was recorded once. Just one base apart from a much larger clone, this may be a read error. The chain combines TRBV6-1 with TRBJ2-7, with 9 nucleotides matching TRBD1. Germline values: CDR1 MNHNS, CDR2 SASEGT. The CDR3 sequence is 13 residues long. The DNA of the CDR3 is TGTGCCAGCAAGCCGGGACAGGGATACGAGCTGTACTTC. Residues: CASKPGQGYELYF.

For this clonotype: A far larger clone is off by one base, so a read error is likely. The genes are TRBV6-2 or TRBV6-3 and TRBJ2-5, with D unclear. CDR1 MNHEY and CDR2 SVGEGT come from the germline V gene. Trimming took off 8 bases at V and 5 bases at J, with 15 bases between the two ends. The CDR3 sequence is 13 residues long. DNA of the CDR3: TGTGCCAGCGGTGTACATTACCTGGAGACCCAGTACTTC. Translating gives CASGVHYLETQYF.

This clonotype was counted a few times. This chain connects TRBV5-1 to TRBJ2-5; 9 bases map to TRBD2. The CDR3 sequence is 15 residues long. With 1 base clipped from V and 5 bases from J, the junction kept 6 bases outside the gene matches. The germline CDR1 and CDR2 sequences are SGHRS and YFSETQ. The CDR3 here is CASSLRREGPETQYF. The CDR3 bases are TGCGCCAGCAGCTTGAGGCGGGAGGGCCCGGAGACCCAGTACTTC.

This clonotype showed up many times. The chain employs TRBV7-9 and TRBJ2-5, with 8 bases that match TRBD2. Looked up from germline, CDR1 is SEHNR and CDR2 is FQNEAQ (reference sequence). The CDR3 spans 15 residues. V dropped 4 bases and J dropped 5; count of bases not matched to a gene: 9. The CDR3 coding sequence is TGTGCCAGCAGCTCCGAGCGGGAGAGGGTGGAGACCCAGTACTTC. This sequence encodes CASSSERERVETQYF.

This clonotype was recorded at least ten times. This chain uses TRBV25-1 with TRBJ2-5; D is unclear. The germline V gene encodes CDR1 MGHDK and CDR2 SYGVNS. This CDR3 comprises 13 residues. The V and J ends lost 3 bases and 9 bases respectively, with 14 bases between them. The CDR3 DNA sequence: TGTGCCAGCAGTGAGGGCTTATTGGCGGCCCAGTACTTC. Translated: CASSEGLLAAQYF.

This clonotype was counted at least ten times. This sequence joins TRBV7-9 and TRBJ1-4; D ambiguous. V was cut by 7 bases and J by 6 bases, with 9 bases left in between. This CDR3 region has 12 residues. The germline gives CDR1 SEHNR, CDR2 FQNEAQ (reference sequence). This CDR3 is CASTEGYEKLFF. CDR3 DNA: TGTGCCAGCACCGAGGGATATGAAAAACTGTTTTTT.

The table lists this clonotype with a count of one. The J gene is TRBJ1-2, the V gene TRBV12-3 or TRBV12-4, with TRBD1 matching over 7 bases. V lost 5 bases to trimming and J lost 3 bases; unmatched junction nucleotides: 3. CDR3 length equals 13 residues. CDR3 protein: CASSRDSYYGYTF. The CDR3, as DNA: TGTGCCAGCAGTCGGGACAGCTACTATGGCTACACCTTC.